The 3 T cell receptor beta chains below come from one sample, sequenced in a study of cytomegalovirus exposure and HLA in healthy donors. Repertoires were generated with immunoSEQ multiplex PCR, while TCRdb's copy carries only in-frame clones and drops some. The repertoire holds 98,000 or so clones, approximately 96% seen once, with 0.67% in the top ten. Sample: PBMCs. The receptors derive from a woman younger than 30 in good health and CMV-seronegative.

Concerning this clone itself: A read error may account for a junction end that differs from germline. Written as DNA, the CDR3 is TGTGCCACCAGCAGAGGGACTAGAAACTCCAACGAGCAGTACTTC. Residues: CATSRGTRNSNEQYF. The chain employs TRBV15 and TRBJ2-7; 7 bases are a match to TRBD2. The CDR3 totals 15 residues. Germline CDR1 LNHNV, CDR2 YYDKDF (reference sequence).

This sequence joins TRBV7-2 and TRBJ2-6; D perhaps matches TRBD1 (6 bases). V was pared by 1 base and J by 4 bases, with 8 bases between. The CDR3 runs 15 residues. CDR1 is SGHTA, CDR2 FQGNSA, per germline. The CDR3 here is CASSLGGTGANVLTF. DNA of the CDR3: TGTGCCAGCAGCTTAGGAGGGACAGGGGCCAACGTCCTGACTTTC.

Remarks on this clone: Other nucleotide sequences from this sample produce the same CDR3. Written as DNA, the CDR3 is TGTGCCAGCAGTTCGGGACAGGGGAACACTGAAGCTTTCTTT. Its protein product is CASSSGQGNTEAFF. The rearrangement links TRBV28 to TRBJ1-1; 9 bases align to TRBD1. CDR1 and CDR2 (germline): MDHEN, SYDVKM. The trim removed 4 bases at V and 1 base at J, leaving 1 base unmatched. CDR3 length: 14 residues.